A single sample is the source of the 12 T cell receptor beta chains below, sequenced in a study of blood T cell repertoires in COVID-19. Sequencing used immunoSEQ multiplex PCR; TCRdb keeps in-frame clones, though not all of them. In the table there are 200,000 to 300,000 clones, approximately 80% of which are singletons. Specimen: peripheral blood. These receptors were taken from a human donor in a cohort sampled during active COVID-19.

J is TRBJ2-7 and V is TRBV3-1 (or the pseudogene TRBV3-2); 10 bases align to TRBD1. With 4 bases clipped from V and 3 bases from J, the junction kept 9 bases outside the gene matches. Germline lookup yields CDR1 LGHDT and CDR2 YNNKEL (reference sequence). This CDR3 comprises 16 residues. The CDR3 is CASSRGTGDIFYEQYF. The DNA for the CDR3 is TGTGCCAGCAGCCGTGGGACAGGGGACATCTTCTACGAGCAGTACTTC.

This clone was counted between two and nine times. V usage is TRBV7-8 and J usage is TRBJ2-2; D is possibly TRBD2 (6 bases). The CDR3 is 14 residues long. Germline CDR1 reads SGHVS; CDR2 reads FQNEAQ. V lost 3 bases, J lost 5 bases, and 10 bases lay in between. CDR3 loop: CASSLRGGTGELFF. CDR3 nucleotide sequence: TGTGCCAGCAGCTTGAGGGGAGGAACCGGGGAGCTGTTTTTT. Filled out from reference TRBV7-8 and TRBJ2-2, the complete variable domain reads GAGVSQSPRYKVAKRGQDVALRCDPISGHVSLFWYQQALGQGPEFLTYFQNEAQLDKSGLPSDRFFAERPEGSVSTLKIQRTQQEDSAVYLCASSLRGGTGELFFGEGSRLTVL.

The rearrangement joins TRBV4-3 to TRBJ2-2; TRBD1 aligns across 7 bases. CDR3 length: 14 amino acids. The germline V gene encodes CDR1 LGHNA and CDR2 YSLEER. V shed 6 bases and J 5 bases; nucleotides not matched to a gene: 6. CDR3 sequence (DNA): TGCGCCAGCAGGAGAGGGGGCGGAACCGGGGAGCTGTTTTTT. It specifies CASRRGGGTGELFF.

This chain connects TRBV5-1 to TRBJ1-2, with no clear D. The CDR3 has 11 residues. With 4 bases removed from V and 6 bases from J, the gap between germline ends came to 7 bases. Germline V gene lookup returns CDR1 SGHRS and CDR2 YFSETQ. CDR3 DNA sequence: TGCGCCAGCAGCGCGCTGGATGGCTACACCTTC. This gives the protein CASSALDGYTF.

The chain has TRBV6-2 or TRBV6-3 and TRBJ2-5; D gene ambiguous. Germline assignment: CDR1 MNHEY and CDR2 SVGEGT. The CDR3 is made up of 13 amino acids. V lost 5 bases to trimming and J lost 7 bases, with 14 bases between them. The CDR3 region has the DNA TGTGCCAGCAGTCGTGACTCAGTCGGGACCCAGTACTTC. Its protein is CASSRDSVGTQYF.

For the CDR3, the DNA is TGTGCCAGCAGGGCTAAACAGGGGGTAGGGACCCAGTACTTC. Encoded protein: CASRAKQGVGTQYF. V is TRBV27 and J is TRBJ2-5; 8 bases are shared with TRBD1. The CDR3 has 14 residues. The V gene end was trimmed by 6 bases and the J gene end by 7 bases; junction bases not matched to a gene: 10. Looked up from germline, CDR1 is MNHEY and CDR2 is SMNVEV (reference sequence).

In its sample, this clone was seen a few times. V is TRBV5-5 and J is TRBJ1-2; 8 bases line up with TRBD1. The CDR3 extends over 14 amino acids. V shed 2 bases, J shed 6 bases, and the junction held 6 bases outside the gene matches. CDR1 is SGHKS, CDR2 YYEKEE, per germline (reference sequence). CDR3 DNA sequence: TGTGCCAGCAGCTTCTCTCAGGGGGCGGATGGCTACACCTTC. Encoded protein: CASSFSQGADGYTF.

The V call is TRBV27, the J call TRBJ2-7; unclear D gene. The CDR3 runs to 16 residues. The V end was cut by 0 bases, the J end by 0 bases, with 12 bases between. Germline CDR1 reads MNHEY; CDR2 reads SMNVEV (reference sequence). CDR3 DNA: TGTGCCAGCAGTTTATCGGCCCTTTGGAGCTCCTACGAGCAGTACTTC. This translates into CASSLSALWSSYEQYF.

The chain recombines TRBV5-1 with TRBJ2-7, with TRBD2 matching 13 bases. The CDR3 totals 16 residues. Per the germline V gene, CDR1 is SGHRS and CDR2 is YFSETQ. After removal of 4 bases from V and 2 bases from J, the junction contained 6 bases not matched to a gene. DNA of the CDR3: TGCGCCAGCAGCCACGGACTAGCGGGGGACACCTACGAGCAGTACTTC. It is translated as CASSHGLAGDTYEQYF.

This clone showed up just once. The V call is TRBV15, the J call TRBJ2-3; maybe TRBD1 (6 bases). The CDR3 is made up of 16 amino acids. The V end lost 1 base, the J end lost 0 bases, and 11 bases lay between the germline ends. Germline values: CDR1 LNHNV, CDR2 YYDKDF (reference sequence). The CDR3 nucleotides are TGTGCCACCAGCAGAGGAGGACAGAAGAGCACAGATACGCAGTATTTT. Translated, it gives CATSRGGQKSTDTQYF.

The chain carries TRBV12-3 or TRBV12-4 and TRBJ2-1; 9 bases match TRBD2. The ends lost 6 bases at V and 9 bases at J; junction bases unmatched: 6. This CDR3 has 13 residues. In nucleotides, the CDR3 is TGTGCCAGCAGCCTAGCGGGATGGGTTGAGCAGTTCTTC. Translation gives CASSLAGWVEQFF.

The count of this clone is one. The V and J genes are TRBV9 and TRBJ2-5; 8 bases agree with TRBD1. With V trimmed by 4 bases and J by 5 bases, 4 bases remained unmatched. Germline CDR1 is SGDLS and CDR2 is YYNGEE. CDR3 length: 13 residues. The CDR3 loop reads CASSLTGGETQYF. In DNA, the CDR3 is TGTGCCAGCAGCTTAACAGGGGGGGAGACCCAGTACTTC. The variable domain in full, completed from reference TRBV9 and TRBJ2-5, reads DSGVTQTPKHLITATGQRVTLRCSPRSGDLSVYWYQQSLDQGLQFLIQYYNGEERAKGNILERFSAQQFPDLHSELNLSSLELGDSALYFCASSLTGGETQYFGPGTRLLVL.